The 10 T cell receptor beta chains in this list originate from one sample, sequenced in a study of blood T cell repertoires in COVID-19. Measured with immunoSEQ multiplex PCR; TCRdb has only the in-frame clones, and not every one. The sample yields under 150,000 clones, around 88% seen once. Sequencing was done on a sample of peripheral blood. These receptors were collected from a man older than 75 with active or convalescent COVID-19.

The rearrangement uses TRBV19 and TRBJ2-5; weak D call: TRBD1 (6 bases). The CDR3 covers 13 residues. Germline loops: CDR1 LNHDA, CDR2 SQIVND (reference sequence). Trimming stripped 6 bases from V and 4 bases from J, with 12 bases between. CDR3 region: CASRGTGTETQYF. CDR3 nucleotide sequence: TGTGCCAGTAGGGGAACAGGGACAGAGACCCAGTACTTC.

The DNA of the CDR3 is TGTGCCAGTAGTACCCGAAACAGGGAAGATACGCAGTATTTT. Protein sequence: CASSTRNREDTQYF. This rearrangement joins TRBV19 to TRBJ2-3; the D gene is possibly TRBD1 (6 bases). The CDR3 is 14 amino acids. Germline V lookup: CDR1 LNHDA, CDR2 SQIVND (reference sequence). The V end was cut by 4 bases, the J end by 5 bases, with 13 bases between.

The chain recombines TRBV10-3 with TRBJ1-2; no clear D gene. Germline V gene sequence: CDR1 ENHRY, CDR2 SYGVKD. V lost 4 bases to trimming and J lost 2 bases, with 5 bases between them. The CDR3 is 12 residues long. CDR3 DNA: TGTGCCATCAGTGGAGGGAACTATGGCTACACCTTC. Amino acids: CAISGGNYGYTF.

This chain connects TRBV7-2 to TRBJ2-3; 12 bases fit TRBD2. CDR3 length equals 19 residues. Trimming at V came to 5 bases and at J to 4 bases, leaving 16 bases not matched to a gene. Germline assignment: CDR1 SGHTA and CDR2 FQGNSA. In DNA form, the CDR3 reads TGTGCCAGCAGCCCCCGGGGCCCTAGCGGGGGGGCCCAGGCAGATACGCAGTATTTT. It is translated as CASSPRGPSGGAQADTQYF.

The J gene is TRBJ2-3, the V gene TRBV6-5, with TRBD2 identical over 8 bases. Trimming removed 8 bases from V and 2 bases from J; junction bases left unmatched: 9. Germline CDR1 reads MNHEY; CDR2 reads SVGAGI. This CDR3 has 15 amino acids. The CDR3 DNA is TGTGCCAGCGACTGGTCGGGGGGGCCCACAGATACGCAGTATTTT. Protein sequence: CASDWSGGPTDTQYF.

The chain has TRBV5-1 and TRBJ1-5; 8 nucleotides line up with TRBD1. The V gene end was trimmed by 4 bases and the J gene end by 4 bases; junction bases not matched to a gene: 16. The CDR3 contains 18 residues. CDR1 is SGHRS, CDR2 YFSETQ, per germline. This chain's CDR3 is CASSLERGQGARNQPQHF. CDR3 in DNA: TGCGCCAGCAGCCTCGAACGGGGGCAGGGGGCTCGAAATCAGCCCCAGCATTTT.

The CDR3 sequence: CASSLNSAGGTEAFF. The CDR3 bases are TGTGCCAGCAGCCTCAATTCCGCAGGAGGGACTGAAGCTTTCTTT. The chain uses TRBV7-2 and TRBJ1-1; D is uncertain. Between the trimmed V and J ends, which lost 5 bases and 5 bases, there was a span of 18 bases. The CDR3 has 15 residues. CDR1 is SGHTA, CDR2 FQGNSA, per germline.

This chain links TRBV30 with TRBJ2-1, with TRBD1 as a possible D gene (5 bases). This CDR3 spans 11 amino acids. V was pared by 4 bases and J by 7 bases, with 8 bases between. CDR1 GTSNPN and CDR2 SVGIG come from the germline V gene (reference sequence). CDR3 in amino acids: CAWNQGNEQFF. CDR3 nucleotides: TGTGCCTGGAATCAGGGAAATGAGCAGTTCTTC.

This chain joins TRBV2 and TRBJ1-4; 8 bases align to TRBD1. Unmatched junction bases numbered 8, after V lost 7 bases and J lost 7 bases. Germline CDR1 reads SNHLY; CDR2 reads FYNNEI. The CDR3 spans 14 residues. The CDR3 nucleotides are TGTGCCAGCACCGTAGACAGGGGTGGTGAAAAACTGTTTTTT. This codes for CASTVDRGGEKLFF. Based on the CDR3 plus reference TRBV2 and TRBJ1-4, the full variable domain is EPEVTQTPSHQVTQMGQEVILRCVPISNHLYFYWYRQILGQKVEFLVSFYNNEISEKSEIFDDQFSVERPDGSNFTLKIRSTKLEDSAMYFCASTVDRGGEKLFFGSGTQLSVL.

This clone has a single count. This chain links TRBV6-5 with TRBJ1-2, with 8 bases fitting TRBD1. Germline-derived CDR1 and CDR2 are MNHEY and SVGAGI. V lost 7 bases and J lost 4; bases outside the gene matches: 8. CDR3 length: 14 amino acids. For the CDR3, the DNA is TGTGCCAGCAACCCAGGGGGCCCCAGCTATGGCTACACCTTC. The encoded protein is CASNPGGPSYGYTF.